Following are 20 T cell receptor beta chains from one sample sequenced in a study of metastatic and nonmetastatic thyroid tumors. No patient received treatment before thyroid surgery. TCRdb re-called clones from the PCR reads using MiXCR. The table has some 33,000 clones, 7.4% seen once. Input material: blood. Every receptor here comes from a female donor with papillary thyroid cancer or a benign thyroid nodule (not recorded which). Some clones in this sample may be carry-over from other donors' samples.

This clone was recorded many times. Other DNA sequences in the same sample also yield this CDR3. The rearrangement links TRBV24-1 to TRBJ2-2, with D maybe TRBD1 (6 bases). V lost 7 bases and J 2 bases, leaving 7 bases between the germline ends. Germline CDR1 and CDR2: KGHDR and SFDVKD. The CDR3 is made up of 13 amino acids. Written as DNA, the CDR3 is TGTGCCACCAGACAGGGTAACACCGGGGAGCTGTTTTTT. Residues: CATRQGNTGELFF.

This clone turned up a few times. The chain is built from TRBV5-1 and TRBJ2-5; 10 bases map to TRBD1. CDR3 length equals 16 residues. V gave up 4 bases and J gave up 0 bases; unmatched junction bases: 6. In germline, CDR1 is SGHRS, CDR2 YFSETQ. The CDR3, as DNA: TGCGCCAGCAGCGGCTTCGGGACAGGGGACCAAGAGACCCAGTACTTC. This sequence encodes CASSGFGTGDQETQYF.

This clone was counted at least ten times. This rearrangement joins TRBV6-1 to TRBJ2-4, with TRBD2 matching 11 bases. CDR1 is MNHNS and CDR2 is SASEGT in the germline V gene. After removal of 5 bases from V and 6 bases from J, the junction contained 6 bases not matched to a gene. The CDR3 spans 15 residues. The CDR3 nucleotides read TGTGCCAGCAGTTATAGCGGGAGGGCCTCAAACATTCAGTACTTC. Encoded protein: CASSYSGRASNIQYF.

The sample holds many counts of this clone. The J gene is TRBJ1-1, the V gene TRBV30; TRBD1 matches 9 bases. J gave up 1 base and V 3 bases, and 9 bases lay outside the gene matches. CDR3 size: 16 residues. Germline CDR1 and CDR2: GTSNPN and SVGIG (reference sequence). For the CDR3, the DNA is TGTGCCTGGAGCGGTTCCCCACAGGGGGCGAACACTGAAGCTTTCTTT. It translates to CAWSGSPQGANTEAFF.

Regarding this clone: A much larger clone differs by one base, so this may be a read error. This sample includes further DNA sequences coding for the same CDR3. The chain uses TRBV20-1 and TRBJ2-3, with a possible D match to TRBD1 (5 bases). Germline V gene sequence: CDR1 DFQATT, CDR2 SNEGSKA (reference sequence). Deletions cut 3 bases from V and 6 bases from J, with 22 bases between. The CDR3 loop spans 16 amino acids. CDR3 DNA: TGCAGTGCTAGCCCGGCCTCAGCGCGTGGGGCTGATACGCAGTATTTT. It is translated as CSASPASARGADTQYF.

In regard to this clone: A clone one base away is much larger, so this may be a read error. The rearrangement uses TRBV6-5 and TRBJ2-5; TRBD2 is a possible D gene (7 bases). The CDR3 runs 14 residues. V lost 2 bases, J lost 5 bases, and 12 bases lay in between. Germline lookup yields CDR1 MNHEY and CDR2 SVGAGI. CDR3 DNA sequence: TGTGCCAGCAGTTACGGGGGGGCCATTGAGACCCAGTACTTC. Residues: CASSYGGAIETQYF.

This clone has a handful of counts. J is TRBJ2-5 and V is TRBV20-1, with D possibly TRBD2 on 5 matching bases. Per germline, CDR1 DFQATT and CDR2 SNEGSKA (reference sequence). V was shortened by 8 bases and J by 5 bases, with 15 bases between the two germline ends. The CDR3 length is 12 residues. This CDR3 reads CSQEVSGETQYF. CDR3 DNA sequence: TGCAGTCAGGAGGTATCGGGGGAGACCCAGTACTTC.

This clone was observed many times. V and J are TRBV18 and TRBJ2-1; 10 bases are shared with TRBD2. Trimming cost V 2 bases and J 5 bases; bases outside gene matches: 6. The CDR3 has 16 amino acids. Looked up from germline, CDR1 is KGHSH and CDR2 is LQKENI. The CDR3: CASSPYGLAGDNEQFF. In DNA, the CDR3 is TGTGCCAGCTCACCATATGGTCTAGCGGGAGACAATGAGCAGTTCTTC.

This clone was detected ten times or more. V usage is TRBV24-1 and J usage is TRBJ1-2; 12 bases fit TRBD1. V trimming: 4 bases; J trimming: 7 bases; junction bases outside the gene matches: 6. In germline, CDR1 is KGHDR, CDR2 SFDVKD. CDR3 length: 15 amino acids. The CDR3 protein is CATSDPGQGAIGYTF. CDR3 bases: TGTGCCACCAGTGACCCGGGACAGGGGGCGATTGGCTACACCTTC.

This clone was detected a few times. A read error may explain this, as a much larger clone is one base away. J is TRBJ2-6 and V is TRBV4-1, with a possible D match to TRBD1 (5 bases). The CDR3 length is 13 residues. The germline V gene encodes CDR1 MGHRA and CDR2 YSYEKL. CDR3 DNA sequence: TGCGCCAGCAGCCACCCTGGGGCCAACGTCCTGACCTTC. Translation: CASSHPGANVLTF.

The gene calls are TRBV4-1 and TRBJ2-3, with 7 bases matching TRBD2. The CDR3 contains 16 residues. The ends lost 2 bases at V and 3 bases at J; junction bases unmatched: 8. Germline CDR1 MGHRA, CDR2 YSYEKL. The CDR3 is CASSQPPGLGTDTQYF. CDR3 coding DNA: TGCGCCAGCAGCCAACCTCCAGGACTAGGAACAGATACGCAGTATTTT.

In this sample, this clone turned up a few times. A much more abundant neighbour one base away suggests this may be a read error. V and J are TRBV11-2 and TRBJ2-5; 11 bases map to TRBD2. J gave up 7 bases and V 2 bases, and 9 bases lay outside the gene matches. The CDR3 contains 16 residues. In germline, CDR1 is SGHAT, CDR2 FQNNGV. CDR3 amino acids: CASSLYPSGGYGTQYF. The CDR3 DNA sequence: TGTGCCAGCAGCTTATATCCTAGCGGGGGGTATGGGACCCAGTACTTC. Full variable domain (missing parts from reference TRBV11-2 and TRBJ2-5): EAGVAQSPRYKIIEKRQSVAFWCNPISGHATLYWYQQILGQGPKLLIQFQNNGVVDDSQLPKDRFSAERLKGVDSTLKIQPAKLEDSAVYLCASSLYPSGGYGTQYFGPGTRLLVL.

This clone occurred many times. V and J are TRBV14 and TRBJ2-5, with D perhaps TRBD1 or TRBD2 (5 bases each). V lost 4 bases, J lost 2 bases, and 11 bases lay in between. The CDR3 runs 14 residues. CDR1 is SGHDN and CDR2 is FVKESK in the germline V gene. The CDR3 nucleotides read TGTGCCAGCAGCCGAGGGACCCTACAAGAGACCCAGTACTTC. Its translation: CASSRGTLQETQYF.

This clone was observed at least ten times. This sequence joins TRBV5-1 and TRBJ1-4; D possibly corresponds to TRBD1 (6 bases). CDR1 is SGHRS and CDR2 is YFSETQ in the germline V gene. This CDR3 contains 17 residues. With 3 bases removed from V and 0 bases from J, the gap between germline ends came to 15 bases. DNA of the CDR3: TGCGCCAGCAGCTCCGGGACAAGACTTGCAACTAATGAAAAACTGTTTTTT. Protein sequence: CASSSGTRLATNEKLFF.

Ten or more counts support this clone. The rearrangement uses TRBV3-1 and TRBJ2-1, with a weak D call TRBD2 (6 bases). Trimming left V 2 bases short and J 4 bases short, with 15 bases between. The CDR3 is 16 amino acids. Germline CDR1 LGHDT, CDR2 YNNKEL (reference sequence). This chain's CDR3 is CASSQIPGVGYNEQFF. The CDR3 DNA reads TGTGCCAGCAGCCAAATTCCGGGAGTAGGGTACAATGAGCAGTTCTTC.

V and J are TRBV6-1 and TRBJ1-2; 9 bases map to TRBD1. Germline CDR1 reads MNHNS; CDR2 reads SASEGT. J was trimmed by 7 bases and V by 10 bases; bases with no gene match: 13. CDR3 length: 14 residues. The CDR3 region is CAISPQGAYGGYTF. The CDR3 bases are TGTGCCATTAGTCCACAGGGGGCTTATGGTGGCTACACCTTC.

This clone was observed at least ten times. The chain recombines TRBV6-5 with TRBJ2-6; 10 bases are shared with TRBD2. The germline gives CDR1 MNHEY, CDR2 SVGAGI. This CDR3 region has 18 residues. J gave up 2 bases and V 0 bases, and 4 bases lay outside the gene matches. The CDR3 region is CASSYSSLAGAGANVLTF. The CDR3 coding sequence is TGTGCCAGCAGTTACTCGAGTCTAGCGGGAGCTGGGGCCAACGTCCTGACTTTC.

This clone was observed many times. This chain links TRBV6-1 with TRBJ1-6, with D uncertain. This CDR3 has 15 residues. Looked up from germline, CDR1 is MNHNS and CDR2 is SASEGT. Trimming removed 6 bases at V and 10 bases at J, with 19 bases between. CDR3: CASRPGWGEGSPLHF. The DNA of the CDR3 is TGTGCCAGCAGACCTGGGTGGGGTGAAGGGTCACCCCTCCACTTT.

This chain links TRBV7-9 with TRBJ1-1; no firm D call. Germline-derived CDR1 and CDR2 are SEHNR and FQNEAQ (reference sequence). The length of the CDR3 is 14 residues. V gave up 4 bases and J gave up 7 bases, with 16 bases separating them. As DNA, the CDR3 is TGTGCCAGCAGCTCCTCCACGAACAGCTATGAAGCTTTCTTT. It is translated as CASSSSTNSYEAFF. The full variable domain, its missing parts supplied by reference TRBV7-9 and TRBJ1-1, is DTGVSQNPRHKITKRGQNVTFRCDPISEHNRLYWYRQTLGQGPEFLTYFQNEAQLEKSRLLSDRFSAERPKGSFSTLEIQRTEQGDSAMYLCASSSSTNSYEAFFGQGTRLTVV.

The sample holds many counts of this clone. V usage is TRBV9 and J usage is TRBJ2-1; D unclear. The germline V gene has CDR1 SGDLS and CDR2 YYNGEE. Trimming stripped 0 bases from V and 14 bases from J, with 12 bases between. The CDR3 runs 12 residues. CDR3 in amino acids: CASSVVPPPEFF. CDR3 DNA: TGTGCCAGCAGCGTAGTCCCCCCACCCGAGTTCTTC.